These T cell receptor beta chains were read from a single sample in a study of cytomegalovirus exposure and HLA in healthy donors. Sequenced by immunoSEQ multiplex PCR; TCRdb stores in-frame clones only, minus some. The table lists under 150,000 clones, 55% to 75% of them singletons. Sequencing was carried out using PBMCs. These receptors came from a man aged 30 to 45 in good health and CMV-seropositive. CDR3s include the opening cysteine and the closing phenylalanine or tryptophan. A D gene is named only where the DNA matches it firmly.

v_gene	j_gene	d_gene	CDR3nt	CDR3aa
TRBV2	TRBJ1-1	-	TGTGCCAGCAACCTACAGAGTCCCAACACTGAAGCTTTCTTT	CASNLQSPNTEAFF
TRBV12-5	TRBJ1-4	-	TGTGCTAGTGGTCGCCGGTTAAAACTGTTTTTT	CASGRRLKLFF
TRBV2	TRBJ1-2	TRBD1	TGTGCCAGCAGTTCGACAGGGGTCGGCTATGGCTACACCTTC	CASSSTGVGYGYTF
TRBV9	TRBJ2-1	-	TGTGCCAGCAGCCCCCTCGGTTCCTACAATGAGCAGTTCTTC	CASSPLGSYNEQFF
TRBV28	TRBJ1-2	TRBD1	TGTGCCAGCAGTTTATATCAGGGGGCAAGTGGCTACACCTTC	CASSLYQGASGYTF
TRBV6-6	TRBJ2-7	TRBD2	TGTGCCAGCAGTTTTAGCGGGGTCTACGAGCAGTACTTC	CASSFSGVYEQYF
TRBV5-1	TRBJ2-7	-	TGCGCCAGCAGCTCTGCCGGGTACGAGCAGTACTTC	CASSSAGYEQYF
TRBV9	TRBJ1-2	-	TGTGCCAGCAGCGTAGGGGGGGGGCCAGGCTATGGCTACACCTTC	CASSVGGGPGYGYTF
TRBV2	TRBJ2-7	-	TGTGCCAGCTGGGGAGGAGTTACCTACGAGCAGTACTTC	CASWGGVTYEQYF
TRBV19	TRBJ1-5	TRBD1	TGTGCCAGTAGTAGGGACAGGGGGGGCAATCAGCCCCAGCATTTT	CASSRDRGGNQPQHF
TRBV6-5	TRBJ2-2	TRBD1	TGTGCCAGCAGTCTGGGACAGCCCAACACCGGGGAGCTGTTTTTT	CASSLGQPNTGELFF